This passage covers 26 T cell receptor beta chains from one sample sequenced in a study of T cells in Graves' hyperthyroidism and ophthalmopathy. Template material for amplifying TCR beta CDR3 regions consisted of RNA transcripts. Initially, a first-round RT-PCR of the TCR CDR3 employed the HTBI primer set. TCRdb reprocessed the multiplex PCR reads via MiXCR and lists one record per CDR3 protein. The data hold roughly 350,000 distinct CDR3 sequences, with approximately 15% observed a single time. Material: blood. The receptor set was obtained from a woman in her twenties or thirties with Graves' ophthalmopathy.

To note about this clonotype: A much larger clone differs from this one at a single base, so this may be a read error. The chain uses TRBV6-1 and TRBJ2-2; 11 bases map to TRBD2. V was pared by 5 bases and J by 5 bases, with 4 bases of the junction left unmatched. The CDR3 has 15 amino acids. Germline loops: CDR1 MNHNS, CDR2 SASEGT. The CDR3 spells CASSTTSGVTGELFF. CDR3 in DNA: TGTGCCAGCAGTACGACTAGCGGGGTAACCGGGGAGCTGTTTTTT.

This clonotype was seen ten or more times. The DNA of the CDR3 is TGTGCCAGCAGTTTATCCACTAGCTCCTACGAGCAGTACTTC. Translation: CASSLSTSSYEQYF. V is TRBV27 and J is TRBJ2-7; maybe TRBD2 (5 bases). The CDR3 consists of 14 residues. The germline V gene has CDR1 MNHEY and CDR2 SMNVEV (reference sequence). Trimming removed 0 bases at V and 0 bases at J, with 6 bases between.

The V call is TRBV20-1, the J call TRBJ2-3; the match to TRBD2 covers 9 bases. The CDR3 totals 14 residues. Per the germline V gene, CDR1 is DFQATT and CDR2 is SNEGSKA (reference sequence). The V gene end was trimmed by 1 base and the J gene end by 7 bases; junction bases not matched to a gene: 6. The CDR3 coding sequence is TGCAGTGCTAGAGGGGGCGGGGGGGCCAATACGCAGTATTTT. Protein: CSARGGGGANTQYF.

CDR3 nucleotides: TGTGCCAGCAGTTTCCGGACTAGCGGGGTCACAGATACGCAGTATTTT. The encoded protein is CASSFRTSGVTDTQYF. The genes are TRBV6-2 or TRBV6-3 and TRBJ2-3; 12 positions agree with TRBD2. With 4 bases clipped from V and 2 bases from J, the junction kept 4 bases outside the gene matches. The CDR3 has 16 residues. Germline CDR1 is MNHEY and CDR2 is SVGEGT.

Ten or more counts support this clonotype. The chain carries TRBV7-2 and TRBJ1-1; no clear D gene. The germline V gene has CDR1 SGHTA and CDR2 FQGNSA. The CDR3 length is 15 residues. Trimming cost V 5 bases and J 1 base, with 14 bases left between them. CDR3 coding DNA: TGTGCCAGCAGCCCCTACCTAGGACCGAACACTGAAGCTTTCTTT. Protein product: CASSPYLGPNTEAFF.

With respect to this clonotype: A single base separates this from a much larger clone, so it may be a read error. For the CDR3, the DNA is TGTGCCAGCAGCCCCCCCAGTGGGCTTGGCTACGCCTTC. Protein sequence: CASSPPSGLGYAF. V gene TRBV2 combines with J gene TRBJ1-2; D gene unclear. The CDR3 loop spans 13 amino acids. The germline gives CDR1 SNHLY, CDR2 FYNNEI.

In this sample, this clonotype turned up many times. This rearrangement joins TRBV7-2 to TRBJ2-5; the match to TRBD1 covers 9 bases. J lost 3 bases, V lost 5 bases, and 10 bases had no gene match. This CDR3 comprises 16 residues. The V gene's germline CDR1 is SGHTA and CDR2 FQGNSA. The CDR3 coding sequence is TGTGCCAGCAGCCCAACCCCCACAGGGGGCAAAGAGACCCAGTACTTC. It encodes CASSPTPTGGKETQYF. Combining the CDR3 with reference TRBV7-2 and TRBJ2-5 gives the whole variable domain GAGVSQSPSNKVTEKGKDVELRCDPISGHTALYWYRQSLGQGLEFLIYFQGNSAPDKSGLPSDRFSAERTGGSVSTLTIQRTQQEDSAVYLCASSPTPTGGKETQYFGPGTRLLVL.

This clonotype was recorded a few times. This chain uses TRBV2 with TRBJ1-3; D call uncertain. V lost 0 bases, J lost 6 bases, and 6 bases lay in between. The V gene's germline CDR1 is SNHLY and CDR2 FYNNEI. The CDR3 contains 13 residues. CDR3 amino acids: CASSEAEVNTIYF. The CDR3 DNA follows: TGTGCCAGCAGTGAAGCGGAAGTAAACACCATATATTTT.

This sequence joins TRBV6-1 and TRBJ1-2; possible D gene TRBD1, 6 bases. There are 14 residues in the CDR3. V lost 8 bases, J lost 4 bases, and 17 bases lay in between. The germline V gene has CDR1 MNHNS and CDR2 SASEGT. CDR3 residues: CASVERGASYGYTF. CDR3 DNA sequence: TGTGCCAGCGTAGAAAGGGGGGCGAGCTATGGCTACACCTTC.

Many counts were recorded for this clonotype. The chain combines TRBV11-3 with TRBJ2-7, with D tentatively TRBD2 (6 bases). With 3 bases removed from V and 5 bases from J, the gap between germline ends came to 14 bases. There are 14 residues in the CDR3. Germline CDR1 reads SGHNT; CDR2 reads YENEEA. The CDR3 DNA sequence: TGTGCCAGCAGCTTGGGGGGACGAGGGAACGAGCAGTACTTC. Protein: CASSLGGRGNEQYF.

The sample holds many counts of this clonotype. The chain is built from TRBV28 and TRBJ2-5; weak D call: TRBD1 (6 bases). This CDR3 comprises 14 residues. V was trimmed by 8 bases and J by 4 bases, leaving 17 bases between them. Germline V lookup: CDR1 MDHEN, CDR2 SYDVKM. The CDR3 nucleotides read TGTGCCAGCGGGGAACAGGGTCCCTCAGAGACCCAGTACTTC. This sequence encodes CASGEQGPSETQYF.

This clonotype came up many times. The chain is built from TRBV5-8 and TRBJ2-7; TRBD1 agrees at 10 bases. There are 14 residues in the CDR3. The junction had 6 bases not matched to a gene; V was cut back by 7 bases and J by 2 bases. Germline V CDR1 and CDR2: SGHTS, YDEGEE. CDR3 sequence: CASLTGGYTYEQYF. DNA of the CDR3: TGTGCCAGCCTGACAGGGGGCTACACCTACGAGCAGTACTTC.

The sample holds many counts of this clonotype. The V and J genes are TRBV13 and TRBJ2-2; 9 bases agree with TRBD2. Germline V lookup: CDR1 PRHDT, CDR2 FYEKMQ (reference sequence). J lost 5 bases, V lost 3 bases, and 22 bases had no gene match. The CDR3 has 21 residues. In nucleotides, the CDR3 is TGTGCCAGCAGCTTGGTCGGGTACCCCAAGCGGGGGGCGGATCGGACCGGGGAGCTGTTTTTT. This codes for CASSLVGYPKRGADRTGELFF. Filled out from reference TRBV13 and TRBJ2-2, the complete variable domain reads AAGVIQSPRHLIKEKRETATLKCYPIPRHDTVYWYQQGPGQDPQFLISFYEKMQSDKGSIPDRFSAQQFSDYHSELNMSSLELGDSALYFCASSLVGYPKRGADRTGELFFGEGSRLTVL.

This clonotype was picked up many times. The chain is built from TRBV3-1 and TRBJ2-4, with no clear D. The CDR3 contains 14 residues. Germline V gene sequence: CDR1 LGHDT, CDR2 YNNKEL (reference sequence). With 1 base removed from V and 0 bases from J, the gap between germline ends came to 4 bases. As DNA, the CDR3 is TGTGCCAGCAGCCAAGCAGAAGCCAAAAACATTCAGTACTTC. Translating gives CASSQAEAKNIQYF.

This clonotype has just a few counts. The rearrangement joins TRBV11-2 to TRBJ2-2; 8 bases align to TRBD1. The CDR3 has 18 amino acids. J gave up 4 bases and V 3 bases, and 13 bases lay outside the gene matches. Germline assignment: CDR1 SGHAT and CDR2 FQNNGV. CDR3 sequence: CASSFSPSTGGFTGELFF. CDR3 nucleotide sequence: TGTGCCAGCAGCTTTTCACCGTCAACAGGGGGGTTCACCGGGGAGCTGTTTTTT.

This clonotype was counted many times. The chain combines TRBV15 with TRBJ2-5, with D maybe TRBD1 (6 bases). V was clipped by 0 bases and J by 2 bases, with 7 bases between them. CDR1 and CDR2 from the germline V gene are LNHNV and YYDKDF (reference sequence). This CDR3 has 14 residues. The CDR3 here is CATSRDRGQETQYF. In DNA, the CDR3 is TGTGCCACCAGCAGAGATAGGGGGCAAGAGACCCAGTACTTC.

In this sample, this clonotype turned up once. Because it lacks the conserved phenylalanine or tryptophan at the end, this CDR3 is likely a read error. The V call is TRBV10-3, the J call TRBJ1-2, with D possibly TRBD1 on 6 matching bases. The CDR3 length is 13 residues. Trimming pared 5 bases from V and 8 bases from J, leaving 15 bases between. Germline V gene lookup returns CDR1 ENHRY and CDR2 SYGVKD. The CDR3 region is CAISRRGLAGYTS. DNA for the CDR3: TGTGCCATCAGTCGCAGGGGACTCGCCGGCTACACCTCC.

J is TRBJ1-5 and V is TRBV2; no reliable D call. V lost 4 bases, J lost 6 bases, and 16 bases lay in between. The CDR3 length is 15 residues. Germline-derived CDR1 and CDR2 are SNHLY and FYNNEI. The CDR3 DNA sequence: TGTGCCAGCAGTGGAGGAACCGGAATGGGTCAGCCCCAGCATTTT. Translated: CASSGGTGMGQPQHF. The variable domain in full, completed from reference TRBV2 and TRBJ1-5, reads EPEVTQTPSHQVTQMGQEVILRCVPISNHLYFYWYRQILGQKVEFLVSFYNNEISEKSEIFDDQFSVERPDGSNFTLKIRSTKLEDSAMYFCASSGGTGMGQPQHFGDGTRLSIL.

This clonotype was seen ten or more times. This chain joins TRBV18 and TRBJ1-5; D possibly corresponds to TRBD1 (5 bases). The germline gives CDR1 KGHSH, CDR2 LQKENI. The CDR3 consists of 13 residues. Trimming removed 4 bases from V and 4 bases from J, with 8 bases in between. The CDR3 protein is CASSQQENQPQHF. The CDR3 DNA reads as TGTGCCAGCTCACAACAGGAGAATCAGCCCCAGCATTTT.

This clonotype was seen only a few times. This chain joins TRBV10-3 and TRBJ2-5; the match to TRBD1 covers 7 bases. The germline V gene encodes CDR1 ENHRY and CDR2 SYGVKD. The CDR3 length is 14 residues. V was pared by 10 bases and J by 4 bases, with 12 bases of the junction left unmatched. The CDR3 nucleotides read TGTGCCACGCACCCCACAGGGGTTCGAGAGACCCAGTACTTC. Its translation: CATHPTGVRETQYF.

This clonotype has at least ten counts. The rearrangement joins TRBV3-1 to TRBJ1-1; no definite D call. The V end lost 1 base, the J end lost 0 bases, and 6 bases lay between the germline ends. CDR3 size: 14 residues. CDR1 and CDR2 from the germline V gene are LGHDT and YNNKEL (reference sequence). CDR3 protein: CASSQGLMNTEAFF. The CDR3 DNA is TGTGCCAGCAGCCAAGGGTTAATGAACACTGAAGCTTTCTTT.

This clonotype was detected ten times or more. The chain links TRBV24-1 to TRBJ1-5, with D unclear. Germline CDR1 and CDR2: KGHDR and SFDVKD. With 3 bases removed from V and 6 bases from J, the gap between germline ends came to 17 bases. This CDR3 is built from 16 residues. The CDR3 protein is CATSDPGEAMGQPQHF. DNA of the CDR3: TGTGCCACCAGTGATCCCGGCGAGGCGATGGGTCAGCCCCAGCATTTT.

Only a few counts were recorded for this clonotype. V gene TRBV7-9 combines with J gene TRBJ2-7; D unresolved. The V end was cut by 6 bases, the J end by 3 bases, with 12 bases between. Germline V gene sequence: CDR1 SEHNR, CDR2 FQNEAQ (reference sequence). This CDR3 has 13 amino acids. The CDR3 sequence: CASSRTEYYEQYF. CDR3 coding DNA: TGTGCCAGCAGTCGAACAGAGTACTACGAGCAGTACTTC. Looking up the rest from reference TRBV7-9 and TRBJ2-7 gives the full variable domain: DTGVSQNPRHKITKRGQNVTFRCDPISEHNRLYWYRQTLGQGPEFLTYFQNEAQLEKSRLLSDRFSAERPKGSFSTLEIQRTEQGDSAMYLCASSRTEYYEQYFGPGTRLTVT.

A single count supports this clonotype. The rearrangement links TRBV20-1 to TRBJ1-1; 7 bases fit TRBD1. The CDR3 runs 14 residues. From germline, CDR1 is DFQATT and CDR2 SNEGSKA (reference sequence). J was trimmed by 1 base and V by 7 bases; bases with no gene match: 9. The CDR3 sequence is CSVVTGAENTEAFF. The CDR3 bases are TGCAGTGTCGTAACAGGGGCGGAGAACACTGAAGCTTTCTTT.

This clonotype was counted at least ten times. This chain links TRBV28 with TRBJ2-2, with 7 bases matching TRBD1. CDR3 length: 15 amino acids. Germline V gives CDR1 MDHEN, CDR2 SYDVKM. J lost 6 bases, V lost 5 bases, and 9 bases had no gene match. CDR3 in amino acids: CASSRSTGVAGELFF. The CDR3 DNA sequence: TGTGCCAGCAGTCGAAGCACAGGGGTTGCCGGGGAGCTGTTTTTT.

The J gene is TRBJ1-2, the V gene TRBV5-5; possible D gene TRBD1, 6 bases. From germline, CDR1 is SGHKS and CDR2 YYEKEE (reference sequence). V was trimmed by 0 bases and J by 6 bases, leaving 12 bases between them. This CDR3 region has 14 residues. The CDR3 protein is CASSLGGPRDGYTF. DNA for the CDR3: TGTGCCAGCAGCTTGGGGGGGCCGAGGGATGGCTACACCTTC. Looking up the rest from reference TRBV5-5 and TRBJ1-2 gives the full variable domain: DAGVTQSPTHLIKTRGQQVTLRCSPISGHKSVSWYQQVLGQGPQFIFQYYEKEERGRGNFPDRFSARQFPNYSSELNVNALLLGDSALYLCASSLGGPRDGYTFGSGTRLTVV.